A selection of T cell receptor beta chains follows, all from one sample in a study of T cell responses to AZD1222 COVID-19 vaccine. Here immunoSEQ multiplex PCR was the method, and the copy in TCRdb shows in-frame clones only, minus some. The table has about 120,000 clones, 84% seen once. Sequenced here: peripheral blood, sampled 28 days after the second AZD1222 dose. These receptors were obtained from an adult who received the AZD1222 COVID-19 vaccine. Each CDR3 is given with its conserved first and last residue. D genes are given only for firm matches. A clone size is listed for some rows: how often the clone was seen (once, few, many), or a class if it is expanded.

D,V,size,J,CDR3,DNA
NA,TRBV2,NA,TRBJ2-3,CASSEEAQDTQYF,TGTGCCAGCAGTGAAGAGGCCCAAGATACGCAGTATTTT
NA,TRBV18,NA,TRBJ1-2,CASSLQAGPGYTF,TGTGCCAGCTCACTACAGGCGGGCCCTGGCTACACCTTC
TRBD2,TRBV5-1,once,TRBJ2-1,CASSRSGGPSDDEQFF,TGCGCCAGCAGCAGATCGGGGGGGCCATCTGACGATGAGCAGTTCTTC
NA,TRBV15,once,TRBJ1-2,CATSMGTGVGGYTF,TGTGCCACCAGCATGGGGACGGGCGTCGGGGGCTACACCTTC
NA,TRBV28,NA,TRBJ1-1,CASSLPGQLGEAFF,TGTGCCAGCAGTTTGCCAGGGCAATTGGGTGAAGCTTTCTTT
TRBD2,TRBV27,NA,TRBJ2-5,CASSAGGLAVQETQYF,TGTGCCAGCAGTGCCGGTGGCCTAGCGGTCCAAGAGACCCAGTACTTC
NA,TRBV6-5,NA,TRBJ1-1,CASERRRDTEAFF,TGTGCCAGCGAACGGAGGAGGGACACTGAAGCTTTCTTT
TRBD2,TRBV5-1,NA,TRBJ2-5,CASSTTSGGYQETQYF,TGCGCCAGCAGCACAACTAGCGGGGGGTACCAAGAGACCCAGTACTTC
NA,TRBV4-1,NA,TRBJ2-1,CASSQRVRYEQFF,TGCGCCAGCAGCCAAAGGGTTAGGTATGAGCAGTTCTTC
NA,TRBV6-6,NA,TRBJ1-2,CASIQEYGYTF,TGTGCCAGCATACAGGAGTATGGCTACACCTTC
NA,TRBV4-3,NA,TRBJ2-3,CASSREEQGPTDTQYF,TGCGCCAGCAGCCGGGAGGAGCAGGGACCCACAGATACGCAGTATTTT
TRBD2,TRBV27,NA,TRBJ2-7,CASSTPRGRGLYEQYF,TGTGCCAGCAGTACCCCCCGAGGGAGGGGACTCTACGAGCAGTACTTC
NA,TRBV18,NA,TRBJ1-6,CASSPRPGSSPLHF,TGTGCCAGCTCACCCCGACCGGGGAGTTCACCCCTCCACTTT
NA,TRBV18,NA,TRBJ1-2,CASSPTGPPPRYGYTF,TGTGCCAGCTCACCAACGGGACCCCCCCCGAGGTATGGCTACACCTTC
NA,TRBV11-2,NA,TRBJ2-5,CASSLDGGPRETQYF,TGTGCCAGCAGCTTAGATGGCGGCCCCCGGGAGACCCAGTACTTC
NA,TRBV12-3/TRBV12-4,NA,TRBJ1-2,CASSLEGGYGYTF,TGTGCCAGCAGTTTAGAGGGAGGCTATGGCTACACCTTC
NA,TRBV2,many,TRBJ2-1,CASRDPRADEQFF,TGTGCCAGCAGAGACCCTCGGGCGGATGAGCAGTTCTTC
NA,TRBV5-6,NA,TRBJ1-2,CASSLGAVANYGYTF,TGTGCCAGCAGCTTGGGGGCGGTGGCGAACTATGGCTACACCTTC